This T cell receptor beta chain was captured in a study of early T cells in non-severe SARS-CoV-2 infection. Overall study context: The input, bulk RNA from unsorted whole blood, was sequenced, and chains were unpaired.

Individual cDNA molecules received unique molecular identifiers. TCRdb re-called the 5' RACE reads with MiXCR, one entry per CDR3 protein. The top ten clones hold over 6.5% of a sample with about 66,000 distinct CDR3 sequences, about 13% of them seen once. Germline V lookup: CDR1 MDHEN, CDR2 SYDVKM. Germline trimming cut 5 bases from V and 10 bases from J; bases unmatched to any gene: 10. This CDR3 spans 15 amino acids. The rearrangement links TRBV28 to TRBJ1-6, with TRBD1 matching over 8 bases. The origin of this receptor is an adult who was a healthcare worker with PCR-confirmed SARS-CoV-2 infection or an uninfected control (not recorded which). What was sequenced was whole blood. CDR3 DNA: TGTGCCAGCAGTCCCCCGGACAGGGCTACATCACCCCTCCACTTT. Its translation: CASSPPDRATSPLHF.